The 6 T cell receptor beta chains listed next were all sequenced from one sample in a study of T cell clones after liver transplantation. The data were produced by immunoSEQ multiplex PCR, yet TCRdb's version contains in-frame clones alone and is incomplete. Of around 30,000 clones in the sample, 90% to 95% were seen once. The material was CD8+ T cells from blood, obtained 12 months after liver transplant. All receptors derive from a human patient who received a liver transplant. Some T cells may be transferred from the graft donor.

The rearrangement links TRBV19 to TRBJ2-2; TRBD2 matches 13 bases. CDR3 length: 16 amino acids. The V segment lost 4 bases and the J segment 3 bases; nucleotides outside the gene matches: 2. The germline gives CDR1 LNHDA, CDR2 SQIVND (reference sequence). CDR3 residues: CASSTTSGRDTGELFF. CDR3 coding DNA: TGTGCCAGTAGTACCACTAGCGGGAGGGACACCGGGGAGCTGTTTTTT.

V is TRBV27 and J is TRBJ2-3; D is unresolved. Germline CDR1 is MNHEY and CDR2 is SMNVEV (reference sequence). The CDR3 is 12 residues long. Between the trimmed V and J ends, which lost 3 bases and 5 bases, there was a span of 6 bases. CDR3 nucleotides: TGTGCCAGCAGTTTGATTGGAGATACGCAGTATTTT. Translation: CASSLIGDTQYF.

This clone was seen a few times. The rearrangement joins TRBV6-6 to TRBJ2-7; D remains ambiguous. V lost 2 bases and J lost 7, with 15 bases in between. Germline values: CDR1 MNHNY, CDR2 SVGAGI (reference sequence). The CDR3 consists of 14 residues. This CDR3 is CASSYEHPTREQYF. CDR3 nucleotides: TGTGCCAGCAGTTACGAACATCCGACGAGGGAGCAGTACTTC.

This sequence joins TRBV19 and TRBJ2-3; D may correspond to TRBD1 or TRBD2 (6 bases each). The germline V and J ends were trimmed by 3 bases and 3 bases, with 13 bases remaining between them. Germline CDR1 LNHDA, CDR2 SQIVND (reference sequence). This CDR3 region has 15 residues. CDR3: CASSIVGGQTDTQYF. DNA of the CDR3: TGTGCCAGTAGTATTGTTGGGGGGCAGACAGATACGCAGTATTTT.

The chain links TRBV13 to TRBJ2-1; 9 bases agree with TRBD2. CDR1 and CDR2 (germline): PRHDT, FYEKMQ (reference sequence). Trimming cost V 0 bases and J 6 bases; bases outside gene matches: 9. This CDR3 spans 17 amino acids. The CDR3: CASSLGLAGGPSNEQFF. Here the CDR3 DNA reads TGTGCCAGCAGCTTAGGCCTTGCGGGAGGGCCGTCCAATGAGCAGTTCTTC.

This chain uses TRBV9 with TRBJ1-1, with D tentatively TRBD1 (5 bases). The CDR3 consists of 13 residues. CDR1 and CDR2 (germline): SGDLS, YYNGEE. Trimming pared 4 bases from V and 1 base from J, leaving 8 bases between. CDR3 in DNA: TGTGCCAGCAGCCGCACAGGGAACACTGAAGCTTTCTTT. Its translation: CASSRTGNTEAFF.